These T cell receptor beta chains were read from a single sample in a study of blood T cell repertoires in COVID-19. The table came from immunoSEQ multiplex PCR; TCRdb's copy has only in-frame clones and leaves some out. This repertoire shows fewer than 300,000 clones, 85% found once; its top ten account for about 2.5%. Material: PBMCs or T cells enriched from blood (not recorded which). These receptor sequences come from a woman aged 45-60 years who had recovered from COVID-19. The CDR3 runs from the conserved cysteine through the conserved F or W. Each record gives: clone size, J gene, V gene, D gene, CDR3 DNA, CDR3 protein. The D gene is left open where the match is weak. Where a row states a size, it is once, few, many or the class of an expanded clone; other rows omit it.

NA | TRBJ1-2 | TRBV2 | NA | TGTGCCAGCAGTGAAAACACGGCAGGCTCCGGCGGCTACACCTTC | CASSENTAGSGGYTF
few | TRBJ1-1 | TRBV18 | NA | TGTGCCAGCTCACCAGCTACCCTGAACACTGAAGCTTTCTTT | CASSPATLNTEAFF
NA | TRBJ2-5 | TRBV11-2 | NA | TGTGCCAGCAGCTCTATCCGGGAATTGAGCGTAGAGACCCAGTACTTC | CASSSIRELSVETQYF
NA | TRBJ2-1 | TRBV5-6 | TRBD2 | TGTGCCAGCCAATCAACTAGCGGGAGCCATGAGCAGTTCTTC | CASQSTSGSHEQFF
few | TRBJ1-6 | TRBV4-1 | NA | TGCGCCAGCAGCCAAGTTAGGGAGTCACCCCTCCACTTT | CASSQVRESPLHF
NA | TRBJ1-1 | TRBV19 | NA | TGTGCCAGTAGTATAGCAGTTATGAACACTGAAGCTTTCTTT | CASSIAVMNTEAFF
once | TRBJ1-3 | TRBV7-2 | NA | TGTGCCAGCAGCTTAGAGAACACCGGAAACACCATATATTTT | CASSLENTGNTIYF
NA | TRBJ1-3 | TRBV2 | NA | TGTGCCAGCAGTCCGCGACGGGGGGACTCTGGAAACACCATATATTTT | CASSPRRGDSGNTIYF
NA | TRBJ1-6 | TRBV5-6 | NA | TGTGCCAGCAGCGGGGGCGTGGGGTACGGTTCACCCCTCCACTTT | CASSGGVGYGSPLHF
NA | TRBJ1-2 | TRBV7-2 | NA | TGTGCCAGCAGCTTCTCACAGGCCCGCGGCTACACCTTC | CASSFSQARGYTF
NA | TRBJ2-7 | TRBV4-1 | TRBD2 | TGCGCCAGCAGCCATAATAGCGGGTCCCCCTACGAGCAGTACTTC | CASSHNSGSPYEQYF
NA | TRBJ2-7 | TRBV27 | NA | TGTGCCAGCAGTTTATCCGGGGCAGGGGGGATCTACGAGCAGTACTTC | CASSLSGAGGIYEQYF
NA | TRBJ1-6 | TRBV9 | TRBD1 | TGTGCCAGCAGCGACGACAGGGGGGATTCACCCCTCCACTTT | CASSDDRGDSPLHF
few | TRBJ2-7 | TRBV21-1 | NA | TGTGCCAGCAGCAAAGACAGCTCCTACGAGCAGTACTTC | CASSKDSSYEQYF
once | TRBJ2-7 | TRBV11-2 | TRBD1 | TGTGCCAGCAGCTCCGGGACAGGGAGCTACGAGCAGTACTTC | CASSSGTGSYEQYF
NA | TRBJ2-7 | TRBV14 | TRBD1 | TGTGCCAGCAGCCCGCGAGCCGGGACAGGGAACTACGAGCAGTACTTC | CASSPRAGTGNYEQYF
NA | TRBJ2-7 | TRBV9 | TRBD2 | TGTGCCAGCAGCGTAGGGGCGGGGGATTCCTACGAGCAGTACTTC | CASSVGAGDSYEQYF
NA | TRBJ1-1 | TRBV19 | NA | TGTGCCAGTATGTGGAGGGGCGGCACTGAAGCTTTCTTT | CASMWRGGTEAFF
NA | TRBJ1-2 | TRBV6-5 | NA | TGTGCCAGCAGTTACTCGTCTGGGGCTCACCTCTATGGCTACACCTTC | CASSYSSGAHLYGYTF
NA | TRBJ1-1 | TRBV5-1 | TRBD1 | TGCGCCAGCAGCTTTAATCTGCGGACAGGGGATGTAGCTTTCTTT | CASSFNLRTGDVAFF
NA | TRBJ1-4 | TRBV5-4 | TRBD1 | TGTGCCAGCAGCCTCGATTCCCCTGGGACAGGGGGAAAACTGTTTTTT | CASSLDSPGTGGKLFF
few | TRBJ1-3 | TRBV5-1 | TRBD1 | TGCGCCAGCAGCCAAGGACAGGGCAGGGGAAACACCATATATTTT | CASSQGQGRGNTIYF
once | TRBJ2-2 | TRBV19 | NA | TGTGCCAGTAGTATAAGTACAGTGAACACCGGGGAGCTGTTTTTT | CASSISTVNTGELFF
NA | TRBJ2-5 | TRBV11-3 | NA | TGTGCCAGCAGCTTAGATTCAGAACAGCAAGAGACCCAGTACTTC | CASSLDSEQQETQYF
NA | TRBJ1-4 | TRBV28 | NA | TGTGCCAGCAGTTTCGCAGGGGTTAATGAAAAACTGTTTTTT | CASSFAGVNEKLFF
NA | TRBJ1-1 | TRBV9 | NA | TGTGCCAGCAGCGGAGGGTTTCTCGGGACTGAAGCTTTCTTT | CASSGGFLGTEAFF
NA | TRBJ2-7 | TRBV10-2 | NA | TGCGCCAGCAGTGTGGACAGCTACGAGCAGTACTTC | CASSVDSYEQYF
many | TRBJ2-7 | TRBV4-1 | TRBD1 | TGCGCCAGCAGCTGGCGCGAACAGGGGAGCTCCTACGAGCAGTACTTC | CASSWREQGSSYEQYF
NA | TRBJ2-7 | TRBV4-1 | NA | TGCGCCAGCAGCCAAGTGTTGGACTCCACCTACGAGCAGTACTTC | CASSQVLDSTYEQYF
few | TRBJ1-2 | TRBV5-6 | NA | TGTGCCAGCAGCTTGCAGGGGAGGGGCGGCTACACCTTC | CASSLQGRGGYTF
NA | TRBJ2-2 | TRBV27 | TRBD2 | TGTGCCAGCAGTTCAGCGGGGGGAAAGACCGGGGAGCTGTTTTTT | CASSSAGGKTGELFF
NA | TRBJ1-5 | TRBV19 | TRBD1 | TGTGCCACCCAACAGGGGGTAAATTATCAGCCCCAGCATTTT | CATQQGVNYQPQHF
few | TRBJ2-5 | TRBV7-9 | TRBD2 | TGTGCCAGCAGCTTAGGGCCGGCGGGAGACAGAAAGACCCAGTACTTC | CASSLGPAGDRKTQYF
NA | TRBJ2-3 | TRBV19 | TRBD2 | TGTGCCAGTAGTCTACTACCCAAGACTAGCGGGATCACAGATACGCAGTATTTT | CASSLLPKTSGITDTQYF
NA | TRBJ1-2 | TRBV29-1 | TRBD1 | TGCAGCGGTCAGGGGGCGGACTATGGCTACACCTTC | CSGQGADYGYTF
NA | TRBJ2-5 | TRBV5-4 | TRBD2 | TGTGCCAGCAGCAAGGCCTCAGGCGGGGGAAGAGAGACCCAGTACTTC | CASSKASGGGRETQYF
NA | TRBJ2-7 | TRBV7-9 | NA | TGTGCCAGCAAGGGGCTGAGCTCCTACGAGCAGTACTTC | CASKGLSSYEQYF
NA | TRBJ2-5 | TRBV5-1 | TRBD2 | TGCGCCAGCAGCCCCCGGGGGGTGAAGGGGGAGACCCAGTACTTC | CASSPRGVKGETQYF
NA | TRBJ2-1 | TRBV7-9 | TRBD2 | TGTGCCAGCAGCTTAGGACTAGCGGGGGGTACAGACAATGAGCAGTTCTTC | CASSLGLAGGTDNEQFF
NA | TRBJ1-4 | TRBV11-2 | NA | TGTGCCAGCAGCTCGCCAACAGGGCTAAGGGAAAAACTGTTTTTT | CASSSPTGLREKLFF
NA | TRBJ1-1 | TRBV13 | TRBD1 | TGTGCCAGCAGCGAGGGGGGACAGCGCACTGAAGCTTTCTTT | CASSEGGQRTEAFF
NA | TRBJ2-5 | TRBV18 | NA | TGTGCCAGCTCCCACCGACTCCAGGGCTGGGAGACCCAGTACTTC | CASSHRLQGWETQYF
NA | TRBJ1-1 | TRBV18 | NA | TGTGCCAGCACAAAGGGTGGCGGGGAAGCTTTCTTT | CASTKGGGEAFF
NA | TRBJ2-5 | TRBV28 | NA | TGTGCCAGCAGGCAGGGTGGGGCTCAAGAGACCCAGTACTTC | CASRQGGAQETQYF
once | TRBJ1-2 | TRBV28 | NA | TGTGCCAGCAGTTGGGGCCCGGGGGGGGGCGTTGATGGCTACACCTTC | CASSWGPGGGVDGYTF
few | TRBJ1-1 | TRBV7-9 | TRBD1 | TGTGCCAGCAGCTCTCGCCGGACAGGGGATAACACTGAAGCTTTCTTT | CASSSRRTGDNTEAFF
NA | TRBJ1-5 | TRBV28 | NA | TGTGCCAGCAGTCAGGGTGGCGGCAATCAGCCCCAGCATTTT | CASSQGGGNQPQHF
NA | TRBJ2-3 | TRBV10-3 | NA | TGTGCCATCAGTGCCCTCGATACGCAGTATTTT | CAISALDTQYF